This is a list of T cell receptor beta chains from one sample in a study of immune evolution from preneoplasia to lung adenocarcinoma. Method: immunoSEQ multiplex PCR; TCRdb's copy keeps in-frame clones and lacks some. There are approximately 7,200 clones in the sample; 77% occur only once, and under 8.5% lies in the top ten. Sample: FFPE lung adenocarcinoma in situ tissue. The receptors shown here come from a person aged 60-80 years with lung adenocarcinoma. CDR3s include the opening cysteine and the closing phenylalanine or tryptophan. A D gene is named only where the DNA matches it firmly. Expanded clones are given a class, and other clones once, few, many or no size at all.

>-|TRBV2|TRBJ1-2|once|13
CASSDNLFYGYTF
TGTGCCAGCAGTGACAATCTCTTCTATGGCTACACCTTC
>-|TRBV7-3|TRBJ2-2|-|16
CASSLLGGSNTGELFF
TGTGCCAGCAGCTTACTTGGGGGATCGAACACCGGGGAGCTGTTTTTT
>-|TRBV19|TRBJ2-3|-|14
CASSRGGSTDTQYF
TGTGCCAGTAGTAGGGGCGGGAGCACAGATACGCAGTATTTT
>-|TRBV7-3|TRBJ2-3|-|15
CASSQGHPSTDTQYF
TGTGCCAGCAGTCAGGGACACCCTAGCACAGATACGCAGTATTTT
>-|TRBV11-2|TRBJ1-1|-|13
CASSLGPGPEAFF
TGTGCCAGCAGCTTAGGACCTGGCCCTGAAGCTTTCTTT
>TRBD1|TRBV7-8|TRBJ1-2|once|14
CASSPRTGGGGYTF
TGTGCCAGCAGCCCGAGGACAGGGGGCGGTGGCTACACCTTC
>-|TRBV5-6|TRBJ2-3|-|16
CASSFLVVGGKNTQYF
TGTGCCAGCAGCTTCCTAGTAGTCGGGGGTAAAAATACGCAGTATTTT
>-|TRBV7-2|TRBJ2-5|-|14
CASSLDQGWETQYF
TGTGCCAGCAGCTTAGACCAGGGGTGGGAGACCCAGTACTTC
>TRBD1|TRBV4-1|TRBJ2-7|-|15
CASSLSGTGAYEQYF
TGCGCCAGCAGCCTCTCCGGGACAGGGGCCTACGAGCAGTACTTC
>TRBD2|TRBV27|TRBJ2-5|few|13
CASSKTSGQTQYF
TGTGCCAGCAGTAAGACTAGCGGACAGACCCAGTACTTC
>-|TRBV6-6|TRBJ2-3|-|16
CASSLDRSTSTDTQYF
TGTGCCAGCAGTTTGGACCGGTCCACTAGCACAGATACGCAGTATTTT
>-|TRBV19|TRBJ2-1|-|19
CASSIQFGLLGTSDNEQFF
TGTGCCAGTAGTATCCAGTTCGGTCTCCTAGGTACTAGTGACAATGAGCAGTTCTTC
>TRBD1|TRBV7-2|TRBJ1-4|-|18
CASSSSTGGLRTNEKLFF
TGTGCCAGCAGCTCATCGACAGGGGGCTTGAGGACTAATGAAAAACTGTTTTTT
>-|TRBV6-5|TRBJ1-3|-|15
CASSYGGTSGNTIYF
TGTGCCAGCAGTTATGGGGGCACCTCTGGAAACACCATATATTTT
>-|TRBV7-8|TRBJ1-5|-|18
CASSPDSPDHPSNQPQHF
TGTGCCAGCAGCCCCGACAGCCCGGACCACCCTAGCAATCAGCCCCAGCATTTT
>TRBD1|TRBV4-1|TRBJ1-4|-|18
CASSRPGGRGGTNEKLFF
TGCGCCAGCAGCCGCCCAGGGGGGCGGGGGGGAACTAATGAAAAACTGTTTTTT
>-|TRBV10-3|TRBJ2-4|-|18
CAISELSSGVLAKNIQYF
TGTGCCATCAGTGAGCTATCATCCGGGGTGTTGGCCAAAAACATTCAGTACTTC
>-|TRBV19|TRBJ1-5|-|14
CASSSRGRLEPQHF
TGTGCCAGTAGTTCCAGGGGTCGGTTGGAGCCCCAGCATTTT
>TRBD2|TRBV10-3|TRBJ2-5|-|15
CAISELAGGQETQYF
TGTGCCATCAGTGAACTAGCGGGGGGTCAAGAGACCCAGTACTTC
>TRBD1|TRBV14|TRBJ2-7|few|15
CASSQGTGGGWQQYF
TGTGCCAGCAGCCAGGGGACAGGGGGCGGATGGCAGCAGTACTTC
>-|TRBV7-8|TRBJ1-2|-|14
CASSKQTGNYGYTF
TGTGCCAGCAGCAAACAAACAGGGAACTATGGCTACACCTTC
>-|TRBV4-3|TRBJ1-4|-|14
CASSQENQGEKLFF
TGCGCCAGCAGCCAAGAGAACCAGGGCGAAAAACTGTTTTTT
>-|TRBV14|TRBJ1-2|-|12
CASSLNNGGYTF
TGTGCCAGCAGCCTAAACAACGGGGGCTACACCTTC
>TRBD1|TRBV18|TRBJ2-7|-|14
CASSAGQGGYEQYF
TGTGCCAGCTCGGCGGGACAGGGAGGATACGAGCAGTACTTC
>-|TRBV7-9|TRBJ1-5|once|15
CASSFGGNSNQPQHF
TGTGCCAGCAGCTTTGGAGGGAATAGCAATCAGCCCCAGCATTTT
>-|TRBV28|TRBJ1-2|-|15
CASSGPGSGAYGYTF
TGTGCCAGCAGTGGGCCCGGCTCCGGAGCCTATGGCTACACCTTC
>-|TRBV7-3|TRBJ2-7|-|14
CASSLVVQGNEQYF
TGTGCCAGCAGCTTAGTAGTCCAGGGCAACGAGCAGTACTTC
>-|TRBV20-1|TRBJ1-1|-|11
CSARGNSEAFF
TGCAGTGCTAGAGGGAACAGTGAAGCTTTCTTT
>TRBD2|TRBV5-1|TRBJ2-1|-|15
CASKVSGGPWDEQFF
TGCGCCAGCAAAGTTAGCGGGGGGCCTTGGGATGAGCAGTTCTTC
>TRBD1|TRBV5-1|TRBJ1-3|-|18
CASSLGTGGTTWGNTIYF
TGCGCCAGCAGCTTGGGGACAGGGGGGACCACCTGGGGAAACACCATATATTTT
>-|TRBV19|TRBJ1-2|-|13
CASRMLTGTGYTF
TGTGCCAGTAGGATGCTAACAGGGACTGGCTACACCTTC
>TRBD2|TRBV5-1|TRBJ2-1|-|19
CASSLFPTSGGAGNNEQFF
TGCGCCAGCAGCTTGTTCCCCACTAGCGGGGGGGCAGGAAATAATGAGCAGTTCTTC
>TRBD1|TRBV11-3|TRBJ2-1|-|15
CASSSRTGWPREQFF
TGTGCCAGCAGCTCCCGGACAGGTTGGCCAAGAGAGCAGTTCTTC
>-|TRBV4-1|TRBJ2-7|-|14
CASSQVSLPREQYF
TGCGCCAGCAGCCAAGTATCACTTCCGCGAGAGCAGTACTTC
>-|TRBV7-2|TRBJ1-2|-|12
CASSLSNYGYTF
TGTGCCAGCAGCTTGTCTAACTATGGCTACACCTTC
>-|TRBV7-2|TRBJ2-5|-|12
CASSSGLISQYF
TGTGCCAGCAGCTCTGGTCTTATCTCCCAGTACTTC
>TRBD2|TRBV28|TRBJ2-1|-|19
CASSPRTSGGVRGYNEQFF
TGTGCCAGCAGCCCGCGGACTAGCGGGGGGGTAAGGGGCTACAATGAGCAGTTCTTC
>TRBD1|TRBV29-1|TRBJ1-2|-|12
CSGTGGNYGYTF
TGCAGCGGAACAGGGGGAAACTATGGCTACACCTTC
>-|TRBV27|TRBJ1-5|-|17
CASSLFGARGVGQPQHF
TGTGCCAGCAGTTTATTTGGGGCCCGCGGGGTTGGCCAGCCCCAGCATTTT
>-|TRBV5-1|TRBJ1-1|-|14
CASSLRWGNTEAFF
TGCGCCAGCAGCTTGCGGTGGGGGAACACTGAAGCTTTCTTT
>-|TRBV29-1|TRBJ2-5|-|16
CSVLGPLGRVQETQYF
TGCAGCGTTTTGGGGCCCCTCGGCAGGGTACAAGAGACCCAGTACTTC
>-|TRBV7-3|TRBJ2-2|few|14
CASSLDSGTGELFF
TGTGCCAGCAGCTTAGACAGCGGCACCGGGGAGCTGTTTTTT
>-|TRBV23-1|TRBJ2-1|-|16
CASSQNEDILANEQFF
TGCGCCAGCAGTCAAAACGAGGACATCCTAGCGAATGAGCAGTTCTTC
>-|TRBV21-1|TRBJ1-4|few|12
CASSLTRVGTVF
TGTGCCAGCAGCCTCACCCGGGTGGGGACGGTTTTT
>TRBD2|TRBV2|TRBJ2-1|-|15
CASRDRLAGGNEQFF
TGTGCCAGCAGAGACCGACTAGCGGGGGGGAATGAGCAGTTCTTC
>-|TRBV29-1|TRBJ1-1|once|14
CSVAHGGGNSEAFF
TGCAGCGTTGCACACGGGGGCGGGAATTCCGAAGCTTTCTTT
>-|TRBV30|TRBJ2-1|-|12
CAWNSGLNEQFF
TGTGCCTGGAACAGCGGGTTGAATGAGCAGTTCTTC